The 21 T cell receptor beta chains in this list originate from one sample, sequenced in a study of T cell responses to AZD1222 COVID-19 vaccine. Generated by immunoSEQ multiplex PCR, the TCRdb table keeps only in-frame clones and is missing some. The data hold some 160,000 clones, with approximately 90% observed a single time. The sequences come from peripheral blood, collected on day 0 of AZD1222 vaccination. The receptors originated from an adult in good health.

This clone was counted a single time. The rearrangement joins TRBV6-2 or TRBV6-3 to TRBJ1-1; D gene unclear. Trimming removed 2 bases at V and 2 bases at J, with 12 bases between. Germline V gives CDR1 MNHEY, CDR2 SVGEGT. CDR3 length: 15 amino acids. The DNA of the CDR3 is TGTGCCAGCAGTTACCCAGAGGGAGTTAACACTGAAGCTTTCTTT. This encodes CASSYPEGVNTEAFF.

The genes are TRBV3-1 (or the pseudogene TRBV3-2) and TRBJ1-3, with no clear D. Germline values: CDR1 LGHDT, CDR2 YNNKEL (reference sequence). Trimming removed 4 bases at V and 3 bases at J, with 16 bases between. The CDR3 loop spans 16 amino acids. In nucleotides, the CDR3 is TGTGCCAGCAGCCCCGTGCGGCCCACCATTGGAAACACCATATATTTT. Encoded protein: CASSPVRPTIGNTIYF.

This chain links TRBV19 with TRBJ1-5, with D maybe TRBD1 (5 bases). The CDR3 sequence is 14 residues long. Germline assignment: CDR1 LNHDA and CDR2 SQIVND (reference sequence). Trimming pared 7 bases from V and 6 bases from J, leaving 16 bases between. The CDR3 region has the DNA TGTGCCAGTAACGAGGGGTCGCGGGCTCAGCCCCAGCATTTT. Translated: CASNEGSRAQPQHF.

This clone was picked up one time. The chain has TRBV20-1 and TRBJ2-1; 8 bases fit TRBD2. Unmatched junction bases numbered 10, after V lost 8 bases and J lost 13 bases. The CDR3 spans 11 residues. CDR1 is DFQATT and CDR2 is SNEGSKA in the germline V gene (reference sequence). The DNA of the CDR3 is TGCAGTATTGAGACTAGCGCGTATCAGTTCTTC. As protein: CSIETSAYQFF.

The V call is TRBV11-3, the J call TRBJ2-1, with D maybe TRBD2 (6 bases). CDR1 SGHNT and CDR2 YENEEA come from the germline V gene. This CDR3 spans 16 amino acids. Trimming removed 3 bases at V and 0 bases at J, with 12 bases between. Written as DNA, the CDR3 is TGTGCCAGCAGCTTCTCTGGACTAAGCTCCTACAATGAGCAGTTCTTC. This gives the protein CASSFSGLSSYNEQFF.

V usage is TRBV3-1 (or the pseudogene TRBV3-2) and J usage is TRBJ1-6; 8 bases line up with TRBD1. This CDR3 has 15 residues. Germline trimming cut 4 bases from V and 8 bases from J; bases unmatched to any gene: 7. Germline V gene data show CDR1 as LGHDT and CDR2 as YNNKEL (reference sequence). CDR3 in DNA: TGTGCCAGCAGCCTAAGGACAGGGTCTCATTCACCCCTCCACTTT. Its translation is CASSLRTGSHSPLHF.

V is TRBV27 and J is TRBJ1-2; 7 nucleotides agree with TRBD1. Germline lookup yields CDR1 MNHEY and CDR2 SMNVEV (reference sequence). The CDR3 runs to 17 residues. The ends lost 7 bases at V and 0 bases at J; junction bases unmatched: 14. The CDR3 sequence: CASILGRGRRANYGYTF. For the CDR3, the DNA is TGTGCCAGCATTCTCGGTAGGGGGCGGAGAGCTAACTATGGCTACACCTTC.

The chain combines TRBV28 with TRBJ2-5, with D perhaps being TRBD1 or TRBD2 (6 bases each). Germline CDR1 MDHEN, CDR2 SYDVKM. This CDR3 is 14 amino acids long. V gave up 5 bases and J gave up 5 bases, with 15 bases separating them. The chain's CDR3 is CASSLGGPGETQYF. The CDR3 DNA sequence: TGTGCCAGCAGTCTTGGGGGGCCCGGGGAGACCCAGTACTTC. The complete variable domain, with remaining parts taken from reference TRBV28 and TRBJ2-5, reads DVKVTQSSRYLVKRTGEKVFLECVQDMDHENMFWYRQDPGLGLRLIYFSYDVKMKEKGDIPEGYSVSREKKERFSLILESASTNQTSMYLCASSLGGPGETQYFGPGTRLLVL.

The chain couples TRBV28 to TRBJ1-5, with a possible D match to TRBD1 (6 bases). From germline, CDR1 is MDHEN and CDR2 SYDVKM. This CDR3 region has 16 residues. V dropped 8 bases and J dropped 5 bases, with 22 bases sitting between them. The CDR3 region is CASRGSYTGSYQPQHF. The CDR3 nucleotides read TGTGCCAGCCGAGGATCATATACAGGGTCCTATCAGCCCCAGCATTTT.

The V and J genes are TRBV5-1 and TRBJ2-3; D perhaps matches TRBD1 (6 bases). Germline V gene data show CDR1 as SGHRS and CDR2 as YFSETQ. The CDR3 runs to 16 residues. With 4 bases removed from V and 0 bases from J, the gap between germline ends came to 15 bases. The CDR3 region is CASSPGQSSSTDTQYF. CDR3 sequence (DNA): TGCGCCAGCAGCCCAGGACAGTCCTCTAGCACAGATACGCAGTATTTT.

The chain couples TRBV19 to TRBJ2-3; D is ambiguous. The CDR3 totals 13 residues. Per germline, CDR1 LNHDA and CDR2 SQIVND (reference sequence). Between the trimmed V and J ends, which lost 5 bases and 6 bases, there was a span of 12 bases. The CDR3 is CASSSWSMDTQYF. The CDR3 DNA reads TGTGCCAGTAGTTCCTGGAGCATGGATACGCAGTATTTT.

The gene calls are TRBV7-6 and TRBJ2-1; 9 bases are shared with TRBD1. This CDR3 region has 15 residues. Germline CDR1 SGHVS, CDR2 FNYEAQ. The V segment lost 4 bases and the J segment 6 bases; nucleotides outside the gene matches: 7. CDR3 loop: CASSSTGTGPNEQFF. CDR3 DNA sequence: TGTGCCAGCAGCTCAACGGGGACAGGGCCCAATGAGCAGTTCTTC.

The rearrangement joins TRBV5-1 to TRBJ2-7, with 12 bases matching TRBD2. Germline CDR1 is SGHRS and CDR2 is YFSETQ. Trimming removed 1 base from V and 0 bases from J; junction bases left unmatched: 11. CDR3 length: 19 amino acids. CDR3 DNA: TGCGCCAGCAGCTTGACCCTACTAGCGGGAGGTCCCTTCTCCTACGAGCAGTACTTC. As protein: CASSLTLLAGGPFSYEQYF.

The V call is TRBV19, the J call TRBJ1-1; D remains ambiguous. Germline CDR1 and CDR2: LNHDA and SQIVND (reference sequence). The CDR3 consists of 15 residues. V lost 1 base and J 0 bases, leaving 9 bases between the germline ends. CDR3 sequence: CASSIVPELNTEAFF. The CDR3 DNA sequence: TGTGCCAGTAGTATAGTCCCAGAGTTGAACACTGAAGCTTTCTTT.

This chain links TRBV5-1 with TRBJ2-4; D is ambiguous. The CDR3 consists of 15 residues. Deletions cut 4 bases from V and 6 bases from J, with 17 bases between. CDR1 is SGHRS and CDR2 is YFSETQ in the germline V gene. CDR3 region: CASSPGRVGRNIQYF. CDR3 nucleotides: TGCGCCAGCAGCCCCGGAAGGGTAGGAAGAAACATTCAGTACTTC.

V gene TRBV7-2 combines with J gene TRBJ2-7; 7 bases align to TRBD2. Per germline, CDR1 SGHTA and CDR2 FQGNSA. With V trimmed by 3 bases and J by 6 bases, 11 bases remained unmatched. This CDR3 has 15 amino acids. In nucleotides, the CDR3 is TGTGCCAGCAGCTTGGTTTCGGCGGGAGACGCCGAGCAGTACTTC. This translates into CASSLVSAGDAEQYF.

The chain combines TRBV3-1 (or the pseudogene TRBV3-2) with TRBJ2-1, with 12 bases aligning to TRBD2. CDR3 length: 16 residues. Germline CDR1 reads LGHDT; CDR2 reads YNNKEL (reference sequence). V trimming: 2 bases; J trimming: 4 bases; junction bases outside the gene matches: 3. CDR3 in DNA: TGTGCCAGCAGCCAACTCGGACTAGCGGGGTACAATGAGCAGTTCTTC. This encodes CASSQLGLAGYNEQFF.

The V gene is TRBV11-3, the J gene TRBJ2-3; a possible D gene is TRBD1 (6 bases). The CDR3 runs 15 residues. V lost 4 bases and J lost 2, with 13 bases in between. Germline V gene data show CDR1 as SGHNT and CDR2 as YENEEA. For the CDR3, the DNA is TGTGCCAGCAGCTCCCGACAGGATTACACAGATACGCAGTATTTT. Translating gives CASSSRQDYTDTQYF.

The genes are TRBV6-2 or TRBV6-3 and TRBJ2-1; 12 bases match TRBD1. Trimming took 5 bases from V and 5 from J; bases not matched to a gene: 7. Germline CDR1 and CDR2: MNHEY and SVGEGT. The CDR3 runs to 16 residues. CDR3 protein: CASSALGQGAHNEQFF. CDR3 DNA: TGTGCCAGCAGTGCCCTGGGACAGGGGGCTCACAATGAGCAGTTCTTC.

A few counts support this clone. The chain links TRBV27 to TRBJ1-6, with 7 nucleotides matching TRBD1. V trimming: 2 bases; J trimming: 4 bases; junction bases outside the gene matches: 5. CDR1 MNHEY and CDR2 SMNVEV come from the germline V gene (reference sequence). The CDR3 is 16 residues long. The CDR3 here is CASSLQAGGYNSPLHF. CDR3 bases: TGTGCCAGCAGTTTACAGGCAGGGGGGTATAATTCACCCCTCCACTTT.

This sequence joins TRBV4-2 and TRBJ1-1; D remains unclear. Germline loops: CDR1 LGHNA, CDR2 YNFKEQ. The CDR3 length is 13 residues. With 1 base removed from V and 3 bases from J, the gap between germline ends came to 6 bases. The CDR3: CASSQVRDTEAFF. The DNA of the CDR3 is TGTGCCAGCAGCCAAGTAAGAGACACTGAAGCTTTCTTT.